Sequencing of this T cell receptor (beta chain) was carried out in a study of cytomegalovirus exposure and HLA in healthy donors. Overall study results and limits: Accounts indicate the classifier identified cytomegalovirus status with strong specificity and sensitivity. In a later analysis, first-cohort TCR clusters were found to tend to co-occur in the 130 or so validation repertoires. TCR sequences were mostly rare, though some public TCRs occurred in many donors.

Some clones are missing from TCRdb's copy, which holds only in-frame ones; the method was immunoSEQ multiplex PCR. The sample lists roughly 230,000 clones; less than 95% were seen once. The CDR3 runs 15 residues. Germline assignment: CDR1 SGHRS and CDR2 YFSETQ. V gave up 4 bases and J gave up 6 bases; unmatched junction bases: 10. A remark on this clone: The antigen is unknown.

The TCR sequence derives from a woman in her thirties in good health and CMV-seronegative. Sequenced input: PBMCs. The V call is TRBV5-1, the J call TRBJ2-3; 8 bases are shared with TRBD1. The CDR3 bases are TGCGCCAGCAGCGCGGGGACAGGACCATCCGATACGCAGTATTTT. Translation gives CASSAGTGPSDTQYF.